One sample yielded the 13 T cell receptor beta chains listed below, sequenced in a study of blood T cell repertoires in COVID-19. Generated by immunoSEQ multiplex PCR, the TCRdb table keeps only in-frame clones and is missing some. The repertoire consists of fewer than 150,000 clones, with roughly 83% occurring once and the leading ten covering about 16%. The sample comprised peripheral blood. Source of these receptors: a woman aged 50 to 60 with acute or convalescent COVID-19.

The CDR3 loop is CATSRRTSSYEQYF. The CDR3 DNA reads TGTGCCACCAGCAGAAGGACAAGCTCCTACGAGCAGTACTTC. This chain connects TRBV15 to TRBJ2-7; D may be TRBD1 (5 bases). The germline gives CDR1 LNHNV, CDR2 YYDKDF (reference sequence). The CDR3 runs 14 residues. V was clipped by 2 bases and J by 0 bases, with 8 bases between them.

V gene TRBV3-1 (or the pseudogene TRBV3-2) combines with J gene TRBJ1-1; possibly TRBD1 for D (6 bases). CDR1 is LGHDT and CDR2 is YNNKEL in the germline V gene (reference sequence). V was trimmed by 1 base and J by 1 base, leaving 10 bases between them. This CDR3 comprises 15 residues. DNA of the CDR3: TGTGCCAGCAGCCAAGGGACAGTCTCGAACACTGAAGCTTTCTTT. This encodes CASSQGTVSNTEAFF.

The CDR3 region has the DNA TGTGCCAGCAGCCTAGGGACACCGAATGAAAAACTGTTTTTT. Translated: CASSLGTPNEKLFF. This chain links TRBV7-9 with TRBJ1-4, with TRBD1 as a possible D gene (6 bases). The V and J ends lost 5 bases and 5 bases respectively, with 12 bases between them. Germline CDR1 and CDR2: SEHNR and FQNEAQ (reference sequence). This CDR3 is built from 14 residues.

CDR3 region: CASSPNTGTASNYGYTF. CDR3 DNA sequence: TGTGCCAGCTCACCAAACACCGGGACAGCATCTAACTATGGCTACACCTTC. The gene calls are TRBV18 and TRBJ1-2, with 7 bases that match TRBD1. The germline CDR1 and CDR2 sequences are KGHSH and LQKENI. The CDR3 covers 17 residues. V lost 2 bases, J lost 0 bases, and 9 bases stayed unmatched.

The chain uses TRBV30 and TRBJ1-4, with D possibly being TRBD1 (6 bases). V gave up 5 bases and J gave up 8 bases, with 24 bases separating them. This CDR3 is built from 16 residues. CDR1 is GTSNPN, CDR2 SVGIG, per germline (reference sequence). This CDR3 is CAWSRLYRVIGEKLFF. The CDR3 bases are TGTGCCTGGTCTCGCCTTTACAGGGTGATAGGCGAAAAACTGTTTTTT. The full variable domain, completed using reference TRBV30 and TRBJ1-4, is SQTIHQWPATLVQPVGSPLSLECTVEGTSNPNLYWYRQAAGRGLQLLFYSVGIGQISSEVPQNLSASRPQDRQFILSSKKLLLSDSGFYLCAWSRLYRVIGEKLFFGSGTQLSVL.

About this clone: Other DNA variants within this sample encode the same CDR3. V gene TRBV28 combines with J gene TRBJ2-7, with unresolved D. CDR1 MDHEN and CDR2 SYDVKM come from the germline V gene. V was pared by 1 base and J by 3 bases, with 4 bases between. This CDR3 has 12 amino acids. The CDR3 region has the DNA TGTGCCAGCAGTTTATCCGGCTACGAGCAGTACTTC. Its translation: CASSLSGYEQYF.

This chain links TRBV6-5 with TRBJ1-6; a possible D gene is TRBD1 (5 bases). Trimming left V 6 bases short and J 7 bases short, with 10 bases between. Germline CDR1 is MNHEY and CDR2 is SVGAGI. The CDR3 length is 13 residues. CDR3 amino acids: CASRPDSNSPLHF. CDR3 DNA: TGTGCCAGCAGGCCCGACAGCAATTCACCCCTCCACTTT.

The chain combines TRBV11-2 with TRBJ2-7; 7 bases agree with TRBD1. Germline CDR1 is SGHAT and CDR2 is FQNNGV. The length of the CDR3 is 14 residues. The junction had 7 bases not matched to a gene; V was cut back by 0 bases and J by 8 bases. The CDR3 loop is CASSLDGLGGKQYF. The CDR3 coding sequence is TGTGCCAGCAGCTTAGATGGCTTAGGGGGCAAGCAGTACTTC.

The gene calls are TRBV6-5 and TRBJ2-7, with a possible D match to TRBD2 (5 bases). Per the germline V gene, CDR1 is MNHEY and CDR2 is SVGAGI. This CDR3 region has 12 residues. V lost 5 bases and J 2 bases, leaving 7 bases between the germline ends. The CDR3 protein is CASSPSPYEQYF. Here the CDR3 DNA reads TGTGCCAGCAGTCCTAGCCCCTACGAGCAGTACTTC.

CDR3 DNA sequence: TGTGCCAGCAGTTTAAGGGGTTGGGGCAGGTCAACCTCTGGAAACACCATATATTTT. This encodes CASSLRGWGRSTSGNTIYF. The V gene is TRBV27, the J gene TRBJ1-3; a weak D match, TRBD1 (5 bases). In germline, CDR1 is MNHEY, CDR2 SMNVEV (reference sequence). The CDR3 has 19 residues. Trimming took 2 bases from V and 0 from J, leaving 20 bases between them.

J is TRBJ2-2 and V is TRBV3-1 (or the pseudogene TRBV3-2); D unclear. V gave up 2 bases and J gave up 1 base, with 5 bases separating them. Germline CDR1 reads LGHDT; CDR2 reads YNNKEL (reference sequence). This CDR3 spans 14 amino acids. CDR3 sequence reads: CASSQIQNTGELFF. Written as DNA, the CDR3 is TGTGCCAGCAGCCAAATACAGAACACCGGGGAGCTGTTTTTT.

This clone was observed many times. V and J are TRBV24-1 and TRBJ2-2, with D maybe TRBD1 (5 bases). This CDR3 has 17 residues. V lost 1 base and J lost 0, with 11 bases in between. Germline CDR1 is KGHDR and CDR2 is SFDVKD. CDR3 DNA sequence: TGTGCCACCAGTGATTTCGGACACCAAGCGAACACCGGGGAGCTGTTTTTT. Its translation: CATSDFGHQANTGELFF.

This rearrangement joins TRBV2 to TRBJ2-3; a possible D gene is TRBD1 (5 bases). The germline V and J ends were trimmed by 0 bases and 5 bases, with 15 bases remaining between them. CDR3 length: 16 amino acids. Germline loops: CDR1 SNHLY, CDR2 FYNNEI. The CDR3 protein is CASSEAVDSLGDTQYF. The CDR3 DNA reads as TGTGCCAGCAGTGAAGCAGTAGACAGTTTGGGAGATACGCAGTATTTT.